This TCR beta chain comes out of a study of OX40 agonist ivuxolimab in advanced cancers. Study at large: Averaging roughly 60 years in age, with a range of 23 to 79, the cohort was 82.7% male. Three patients, one with hepatocellular carcinoma and two with cutaneous melanoma, responded partially.

Germline V gene data show CDR1 as SGHVS and CDR2 as FNYEAQ. V was pared by 2 bases and J by 0 bases, with 9 bases between. The CDR3 spans 15 residues. Study findings and constraints: Also showing low normalized T-cell clonal expansion were some of the nonresponders.

Of note for this clone: The antigen is unknown.

Assay: immunoSEQ multiplex PCR; the TCRdb copy retains only in-frame clones and omits some. Here the sample spans fewer than 90,000 clones, 85% to 95% being singletons. The chain links TRBV7-6 to TRBJ2-3, with D perhaps TRBD2 (5 bases). This TCR came from an adult with an advanced solid tumor such as melanoma, head and neck, liver or kidney cancer. This specimen consisted of CD4+ or CD8+ T cells sorted from blood, obtained in a trial of the OX40 agonist ivuxolimab. CDR3 region: CASSLPGLSTDTQYF. CDR3 bases: TGTGCCAGCAGCTTACCCGGACTTAGCACAGATACGCAGTATTTT. Full variable domain (remainder filled in from reference TRBV7-6 and TRBJ2-3): GAGVSQSPRYKVTKRGQDVALRCDPISGHVSLYWYRQALGQGPEFLTYFNYEAQQDKSGLPNDRFSAERPEGSISTLTIQRTEQRDSAMYRCASSLPGLSTDTQYFGPGTRLTVL.